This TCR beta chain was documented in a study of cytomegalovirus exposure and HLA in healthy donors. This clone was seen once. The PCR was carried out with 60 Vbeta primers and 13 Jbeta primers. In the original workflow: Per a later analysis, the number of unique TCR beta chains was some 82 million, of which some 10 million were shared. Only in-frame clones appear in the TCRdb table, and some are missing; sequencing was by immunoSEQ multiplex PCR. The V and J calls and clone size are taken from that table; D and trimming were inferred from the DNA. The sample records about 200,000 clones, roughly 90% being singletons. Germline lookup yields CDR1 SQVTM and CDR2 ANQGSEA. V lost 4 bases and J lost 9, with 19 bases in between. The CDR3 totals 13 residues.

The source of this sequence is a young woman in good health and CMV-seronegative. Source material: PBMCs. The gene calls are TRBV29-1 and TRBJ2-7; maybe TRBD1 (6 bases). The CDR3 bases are TGCAGCGTTGCTGGATTCGGTAAAGGGGGGCAGTACTTC. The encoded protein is CSVAGFGKGGQYF.